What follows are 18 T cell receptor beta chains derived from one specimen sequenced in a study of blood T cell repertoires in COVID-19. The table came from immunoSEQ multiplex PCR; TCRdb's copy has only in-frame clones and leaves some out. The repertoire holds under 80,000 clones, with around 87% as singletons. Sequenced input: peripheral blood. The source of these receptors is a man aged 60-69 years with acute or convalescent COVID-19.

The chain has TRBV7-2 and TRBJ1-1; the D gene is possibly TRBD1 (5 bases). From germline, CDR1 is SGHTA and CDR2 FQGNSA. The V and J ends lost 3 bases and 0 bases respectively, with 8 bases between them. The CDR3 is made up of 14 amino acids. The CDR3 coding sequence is TGTGCCAGCAGCTTGGGGCAGGTGAACACTGAAGCTTTCTTT. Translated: CASSLGQVNTEAFF. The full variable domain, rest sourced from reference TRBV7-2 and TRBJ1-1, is GAGVSQSPSNKVTEKGKDVELRCDPISGHTALYWYRQSLGQGLEFLIYFQGNSAPDKSGLPSDRFSAERTGGSVSTLTIQRTQQEDSAVYLCASSLGQVNTEAFFGQGTRLTVV.

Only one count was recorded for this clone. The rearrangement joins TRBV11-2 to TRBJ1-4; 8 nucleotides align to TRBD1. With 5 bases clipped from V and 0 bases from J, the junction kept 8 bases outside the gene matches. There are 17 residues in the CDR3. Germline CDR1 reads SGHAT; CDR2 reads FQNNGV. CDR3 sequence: CASSTDREGATNEKLFF. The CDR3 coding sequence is TGTGCCAGCAGCACGGACAGGGAGGGGGCAACTAATGAAAAACTGTTTTTT.

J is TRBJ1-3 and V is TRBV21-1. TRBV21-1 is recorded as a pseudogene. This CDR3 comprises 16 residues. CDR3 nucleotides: TGTGCCAGCAGCAATTCTGGGGGGGACTCTGGAAACACCATATATTTT. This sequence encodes CASSNSGGDSGNTIYF.

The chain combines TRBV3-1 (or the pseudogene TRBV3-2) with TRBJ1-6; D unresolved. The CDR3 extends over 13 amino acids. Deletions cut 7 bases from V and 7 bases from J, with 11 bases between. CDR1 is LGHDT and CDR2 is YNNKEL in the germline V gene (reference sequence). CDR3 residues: CASTLKENSPLHF. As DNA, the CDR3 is TGTGCCAGCACCCTAAAAGAGAATTCACCCCTCCACTTT.

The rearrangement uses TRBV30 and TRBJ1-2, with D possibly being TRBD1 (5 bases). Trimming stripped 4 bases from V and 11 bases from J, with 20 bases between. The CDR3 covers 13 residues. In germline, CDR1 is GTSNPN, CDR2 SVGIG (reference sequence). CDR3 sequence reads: CAWNLVTDSPYTF. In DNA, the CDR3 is TGTGCCTGGAATTTGGTGACAGATAGCCCTTACACCTTC.

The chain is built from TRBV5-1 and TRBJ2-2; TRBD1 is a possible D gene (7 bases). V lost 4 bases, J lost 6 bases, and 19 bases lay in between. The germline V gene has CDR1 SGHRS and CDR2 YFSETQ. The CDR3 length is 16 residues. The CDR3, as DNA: TGCGCCAGCAGCCGCTCAGGGGGGTTATTGGCCGGGGAGCTGTTTTTT. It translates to CASSRSGGLLAGELFF. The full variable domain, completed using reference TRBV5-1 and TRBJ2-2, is KAGVTQTPRYLIKTRGQQVTLSCSPISGHRSVSWYQQTPGQGLQFLFEYFSETQRNKGNFPGRFSGRQFSNSRSEMNVSTLELGDSALYLCASSRSGGLLAGELFFGEGSRLTVL.

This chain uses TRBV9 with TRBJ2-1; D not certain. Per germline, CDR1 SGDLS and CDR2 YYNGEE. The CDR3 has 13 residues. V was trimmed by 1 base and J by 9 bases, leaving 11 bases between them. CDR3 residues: CASSVSPVGEQFF. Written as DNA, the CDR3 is TGTGCCAGCAGCGTATCTCCTGTCGGTGAGCAGTTCTTC.

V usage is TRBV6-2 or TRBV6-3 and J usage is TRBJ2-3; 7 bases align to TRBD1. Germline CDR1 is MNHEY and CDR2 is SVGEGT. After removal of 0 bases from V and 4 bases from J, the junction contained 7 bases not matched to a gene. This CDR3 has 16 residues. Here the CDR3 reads CASSYSIAGGPDTQYF. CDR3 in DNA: TGTGCCAGCAGTTACTCCATTGCAGGGGGACCAGATACGCAGTATTTT.

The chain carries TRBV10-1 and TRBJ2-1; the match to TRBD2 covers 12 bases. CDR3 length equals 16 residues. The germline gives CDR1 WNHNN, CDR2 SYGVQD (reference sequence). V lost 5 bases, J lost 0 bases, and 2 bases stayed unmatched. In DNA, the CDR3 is TGCGCCAGCAGTAAGACTAGCGGGAGCTCCTACAATGAGCAGTTCTTC. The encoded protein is CASSKTSGSSYNEQFF.

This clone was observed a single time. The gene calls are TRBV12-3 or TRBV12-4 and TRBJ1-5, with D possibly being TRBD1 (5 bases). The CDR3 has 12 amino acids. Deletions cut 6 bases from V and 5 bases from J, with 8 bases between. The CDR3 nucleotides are TGTGCCAGCAGCACCAGGGATCAGCCCCAGCATTTT. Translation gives CASSTRDQPQHF.

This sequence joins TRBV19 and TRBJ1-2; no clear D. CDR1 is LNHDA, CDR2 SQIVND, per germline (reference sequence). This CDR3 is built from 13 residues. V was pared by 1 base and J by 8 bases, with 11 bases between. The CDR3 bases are TGTGCCAGTAGTATAGGGGAGACGGGAGGCTACACCTTC. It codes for CASSIGETGGYTF.

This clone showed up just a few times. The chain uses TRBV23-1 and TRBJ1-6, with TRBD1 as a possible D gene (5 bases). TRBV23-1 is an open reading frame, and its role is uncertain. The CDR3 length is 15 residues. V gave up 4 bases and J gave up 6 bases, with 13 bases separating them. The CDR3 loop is CASSPEGKGNSPLHF. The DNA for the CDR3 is TGCGCCAGCAGTCCGGAGGGGAAGGGTAATTCACCCCTCCACTTT.

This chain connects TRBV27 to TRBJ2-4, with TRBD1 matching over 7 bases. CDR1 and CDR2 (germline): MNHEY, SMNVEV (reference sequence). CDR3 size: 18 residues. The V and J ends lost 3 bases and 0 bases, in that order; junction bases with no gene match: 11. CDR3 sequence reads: CASSFWGQQDLAKNIQYF. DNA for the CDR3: TGTGCCAGCAGTTTTTGGGGACAGCAAGACCTAGCCAAAAACATTCAGTACTTC.

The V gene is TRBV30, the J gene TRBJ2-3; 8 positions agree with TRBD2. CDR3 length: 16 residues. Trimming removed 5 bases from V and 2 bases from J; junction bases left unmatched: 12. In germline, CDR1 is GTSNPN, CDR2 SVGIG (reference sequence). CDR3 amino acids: CAWDKEAGASTDTQYF. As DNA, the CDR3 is TGTGCCTGGGATAAGGAAGCGGGGGCCTCCACAGATACGCAGTATTTT.

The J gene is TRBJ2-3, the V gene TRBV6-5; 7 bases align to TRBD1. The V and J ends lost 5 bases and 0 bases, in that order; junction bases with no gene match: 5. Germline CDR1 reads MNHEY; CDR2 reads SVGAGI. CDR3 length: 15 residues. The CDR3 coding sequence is TGTGCCAGCAGTACTCGACAGGGTAGCACAGATACGCAGTATTTT. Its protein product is CASSTRQGSTDTQYF.

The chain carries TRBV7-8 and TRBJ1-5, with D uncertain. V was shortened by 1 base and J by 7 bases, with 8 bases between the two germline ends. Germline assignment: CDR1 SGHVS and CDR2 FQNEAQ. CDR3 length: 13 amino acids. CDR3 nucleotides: TGTGCCAGCAGCTTAGAGTTAGAGCAGCCCCAGCATTTT. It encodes CASSLELEQPQHF.

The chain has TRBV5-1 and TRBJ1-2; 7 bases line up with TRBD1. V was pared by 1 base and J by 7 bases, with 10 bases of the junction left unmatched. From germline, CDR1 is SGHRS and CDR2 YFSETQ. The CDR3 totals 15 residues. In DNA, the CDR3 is TGCGCCAGCAGCTTGAACCCTCGACAGGGCGGTGGCTACACCTTC. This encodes CASSLNPRQGGGYTF.

CDR3 DNA sequence: TGCAGCGTTGAAGATCGGGGACAAGGCACAGATACGCAGTATTTT. It encodes CSVEDRGQGTDTQYF. The rearrangement links TRBV29-1 to TRBJ2-3; D possibly corresponds to TRBD1 (6 bases). V shed 0 bases and J shed 1 base, with 11 bases lying between them. Germline values: CDR1 SQVTM, CDR2 ANQGSEA. The CDR3 has 15 amino acids.